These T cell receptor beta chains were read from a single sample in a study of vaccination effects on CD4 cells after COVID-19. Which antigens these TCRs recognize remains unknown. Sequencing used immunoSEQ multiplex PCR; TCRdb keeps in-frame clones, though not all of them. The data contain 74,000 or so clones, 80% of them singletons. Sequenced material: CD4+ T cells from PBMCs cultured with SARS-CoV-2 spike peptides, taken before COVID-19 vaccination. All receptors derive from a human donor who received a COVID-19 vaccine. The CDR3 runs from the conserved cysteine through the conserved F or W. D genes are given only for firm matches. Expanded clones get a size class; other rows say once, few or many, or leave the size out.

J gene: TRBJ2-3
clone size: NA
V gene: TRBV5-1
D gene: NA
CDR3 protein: CASSLGYSFSTDTQYF
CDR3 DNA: TGCGCCAGCAGCTTGGGGTACTCTTTTAGCACAGATACGCAGTATTTT

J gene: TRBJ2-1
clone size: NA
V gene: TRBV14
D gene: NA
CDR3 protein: CASSLLSAASYNEQFF
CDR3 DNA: TGTGCCAGCAGCCTACTTTCGGCAGCCTCCTACAATGAGCAGTTCTTC

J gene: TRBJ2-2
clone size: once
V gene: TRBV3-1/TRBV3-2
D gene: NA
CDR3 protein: CASSLTGNTGELFF
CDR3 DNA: TGTGCCAGCAGCTTGACAGGGAACACCGGGGAGCTGTTTTTT

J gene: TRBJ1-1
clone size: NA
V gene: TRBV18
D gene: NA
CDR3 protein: CASSPLRGTNGLNTEAFF
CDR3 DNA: TGTGCCAGCTCACCACTTAGGGGGACCAATGGATTGAACACTGAAGCTTTCTTT

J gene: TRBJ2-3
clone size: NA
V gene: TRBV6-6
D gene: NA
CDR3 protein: CASSYLQGKSTDTQYF
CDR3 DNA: TGTGCCAGCAGTTACCTCCAGGGCAAGAGCACAGATACGCAGTATTTT

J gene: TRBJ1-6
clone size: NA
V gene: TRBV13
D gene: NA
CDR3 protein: CASSWPGNSPLHF
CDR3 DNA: TGTGCCAGCAGCTGGCCGGGTAATTCACCCCTCCACTTT

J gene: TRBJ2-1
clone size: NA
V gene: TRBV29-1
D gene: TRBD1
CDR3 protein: CSVTLFQGASNEQFF
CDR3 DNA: TGCAGCGTTACTTTATTTCAGGGGGCCTCCAATGAGCAGTTCTTC

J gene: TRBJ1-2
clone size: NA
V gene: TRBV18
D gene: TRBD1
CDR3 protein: CASSPRDRDRANYGYTF
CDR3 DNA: TGTGCCAGCTCACCACGTGACCGGGACAGGGCTAACTATGGCTACACCTTC

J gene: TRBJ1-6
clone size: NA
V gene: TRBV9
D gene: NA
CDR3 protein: CASNRDYTPLHF
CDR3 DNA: TGTGCCAGCAACCGGGACTATACACCCCTCCACTTT

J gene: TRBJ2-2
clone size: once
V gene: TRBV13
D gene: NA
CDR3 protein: CASSLRNTGELFF
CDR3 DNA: TGTGCCAGCAGCTTAAGAAACACCGGGGAGCTGTTTTTT

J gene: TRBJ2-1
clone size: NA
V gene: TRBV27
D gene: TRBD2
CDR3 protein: CASSPFGGARNEQFF
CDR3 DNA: TGTGCCAGCAGTCCCTTCGGGGGGGCACGGAATGAGCAGTTCTTC

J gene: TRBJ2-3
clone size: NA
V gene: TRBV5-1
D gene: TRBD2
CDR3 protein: CASSSIAGWADTQYF
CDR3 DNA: TGCGCCAGCAGCTCCATAGCGGGGTGGGCAGATACGCAGTATTTT

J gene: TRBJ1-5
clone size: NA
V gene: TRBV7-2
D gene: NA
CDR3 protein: CASSLGDLRDQPQHF
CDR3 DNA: TGTGCCAGCAGCTTAGGGGATCTCAGGGATCAGCCCCAGCATTTT

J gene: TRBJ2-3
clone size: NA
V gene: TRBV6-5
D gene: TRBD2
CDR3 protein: CASSNPGLLSDTQYF
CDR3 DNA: TGTGCCAGCAGTAACCCGGGACTACTGTCAGATACGCAGTATTTT

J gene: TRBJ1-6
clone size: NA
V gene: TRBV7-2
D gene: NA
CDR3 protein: CASSLRPGGARSNSPLHF
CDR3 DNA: TGTGCCAGCAGCTTAAGGCCTGGGGGGGCGCGGAGTAATTCACCCCTCCACTTT

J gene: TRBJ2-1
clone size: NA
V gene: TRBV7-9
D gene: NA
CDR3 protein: CASSLARGALEQFF
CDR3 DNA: TGTGCCAGCAGCTTAGCCAGGGGGGCCCTCGAGCAGTTCTTC

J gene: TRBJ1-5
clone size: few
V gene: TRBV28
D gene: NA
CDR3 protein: CASSSGQPQHF
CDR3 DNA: TGTGCCAGCAGTTCGGGTCAGCCCCAGCATTTT

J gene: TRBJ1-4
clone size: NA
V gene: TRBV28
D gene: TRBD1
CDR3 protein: CASSIPGQGVLRGEKLFF
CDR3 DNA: TGTGCCAGCAGTATACCGGGACAGGGGGTTTTGAGAGGTGAAAAACTGTTTTTT

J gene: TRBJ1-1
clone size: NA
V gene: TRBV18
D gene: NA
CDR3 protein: CASSPAPGNTEAFF
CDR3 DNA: TGTGCCAGCTCACCGGCGCCGGGGAACACTGAAGCTTTCTTT

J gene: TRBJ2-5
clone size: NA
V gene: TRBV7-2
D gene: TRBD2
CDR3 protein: CASSLSMGLAGPRETQYF
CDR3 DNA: TGTGCCAGCAGCTTGAGTATGGGACTAGCGGGGCCACGGGAGACCCAGTACTTC

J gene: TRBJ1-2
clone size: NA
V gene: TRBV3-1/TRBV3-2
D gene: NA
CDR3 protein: CASSQERPKGGGYTF
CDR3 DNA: TGTGCCAGCAGCCAAGAACGGCCCAAGGGAGGTGGCTACACCTTC

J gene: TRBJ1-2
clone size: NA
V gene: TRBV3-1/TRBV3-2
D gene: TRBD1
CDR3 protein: CASSQDWQGGGYTF
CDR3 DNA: TGTGCCAGCAGCCAAGATTGGCAGGGGGGTGGCTACACCTTC

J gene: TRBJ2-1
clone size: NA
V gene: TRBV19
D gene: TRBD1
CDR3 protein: CASSVDRGGEQFF
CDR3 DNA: TGTGCCAGTAGTGTAGACAGGGGGGGTGAGCAGTTCTTC

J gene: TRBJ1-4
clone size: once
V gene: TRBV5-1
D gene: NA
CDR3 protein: CASSLVGHEKLFF
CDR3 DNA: TGCGCCAGCAGCTTGGTTGGTCATGAAAAACTGTTTTTT

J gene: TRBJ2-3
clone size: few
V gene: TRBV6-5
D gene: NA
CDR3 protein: CASSQQGPTQYF
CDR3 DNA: TGTGCCAGCAGCCAACAGGGTCCAACGCAGTATTTT

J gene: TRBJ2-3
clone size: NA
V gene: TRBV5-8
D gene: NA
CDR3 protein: CASSYGRGTESTDTQYF
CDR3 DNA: TGTGCCAGCAGCTACGGACGAGGGACGGAATCCACAGATACGCAGTATTTT

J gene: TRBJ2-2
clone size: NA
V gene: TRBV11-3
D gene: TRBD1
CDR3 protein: CASSSPRQGGELFF
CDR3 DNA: TGTGCCAGCAGCTCACCTCGACAGGGCGGGGAGCTGTTTTTT

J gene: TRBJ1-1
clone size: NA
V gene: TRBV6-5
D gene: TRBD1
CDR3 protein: CASSQQDRDEAFF
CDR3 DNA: TGTGCCAGCAGTCAGCAGGACAGGGATGAAGCTTTCTTT

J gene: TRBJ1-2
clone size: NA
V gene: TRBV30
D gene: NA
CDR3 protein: CAWSRQGRHYGGYTF
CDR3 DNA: TGTGCCTGGAGTCGTCAGGGGAGGCACTATGGTGGCTACACCTTC

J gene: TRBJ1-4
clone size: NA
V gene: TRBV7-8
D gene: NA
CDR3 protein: CASSPREKLFF
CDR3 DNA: TGTGCCAGCAGCCCCAGAGAAAAACTGTTTTTT

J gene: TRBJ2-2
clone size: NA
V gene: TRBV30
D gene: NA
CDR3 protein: CAWRGITGELFF
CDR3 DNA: TGTGCCTGGAGGGGTATCACCGGGGAGCTGTTTTTT

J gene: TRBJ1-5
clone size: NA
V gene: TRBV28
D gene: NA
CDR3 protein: CASSSTQPQHF
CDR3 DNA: TGTGCCAGCAGTTCAACTCAGCCCCAGCATTTT

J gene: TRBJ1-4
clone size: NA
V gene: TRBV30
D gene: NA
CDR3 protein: CAWSVKENEKLFF
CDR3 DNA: TGTGCCTGGAGTGTAAAGGAAAATGAAAAACTGTTTTTT

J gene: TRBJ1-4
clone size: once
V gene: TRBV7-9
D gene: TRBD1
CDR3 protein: CASSFFRGPVNEKLFF
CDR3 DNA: TGTGCCAGCAGCTTCTTCAGGGGGCCTGTTAATGAAAAACTGTTTTTT

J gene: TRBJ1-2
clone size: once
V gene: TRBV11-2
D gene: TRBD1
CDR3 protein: CASSPDRNYGYTF
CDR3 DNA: TGTGCCAGCAGCCCGGACAGGAACTATGGCTACACCTTC

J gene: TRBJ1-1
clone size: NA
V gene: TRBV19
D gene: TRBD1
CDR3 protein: CASSNRQGENTEAFF
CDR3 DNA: TGTGCCAGTAGCAACCGACAGGGGGAAAACACTGAAGCTTTCTTT

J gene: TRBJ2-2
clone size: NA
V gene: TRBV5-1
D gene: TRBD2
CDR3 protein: CASSFSGDTGELFF
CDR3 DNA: TGCGCCAGCAGCTTCAGCGGGGACACCGGGGAGCTGTTTTTT

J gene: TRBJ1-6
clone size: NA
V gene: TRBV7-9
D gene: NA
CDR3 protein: CASSLAAGPNSPLHF
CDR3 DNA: TGTGCCAGCAGCTTAGCCGCTGGACCTAATTCACCCCTCCACTTT

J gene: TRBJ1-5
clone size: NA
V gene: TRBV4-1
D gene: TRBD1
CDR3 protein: CASSQVRLPGGRNQPQHF
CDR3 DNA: TGCGCCAGCAGCCAAGTTCGCCTTCCAGGGGGTCGGAATCAGCCCCAGCATTTT

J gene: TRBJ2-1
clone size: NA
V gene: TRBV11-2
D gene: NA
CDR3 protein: CASSLAGGNEQFF
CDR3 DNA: TGTGCCAGCAGCTTAGCAGGTGGCAATGAGCAGTTCTTC

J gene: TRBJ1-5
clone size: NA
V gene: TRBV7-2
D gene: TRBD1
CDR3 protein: CASSLRAGGILNQPQHF
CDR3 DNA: TGTGCCAGCAGCTTAAGGGCAGGGGGTATTCTAAATCAGCCCCAGCATTTT

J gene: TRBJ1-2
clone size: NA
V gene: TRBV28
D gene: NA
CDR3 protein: CASSLRDGTNYGYTF
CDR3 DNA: TGTGCCAGCAGTCTCCGGGACGGGACTAACTATGGCTACACCTTC

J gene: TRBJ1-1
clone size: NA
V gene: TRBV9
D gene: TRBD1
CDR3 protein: CASSVPPSGGMAFF
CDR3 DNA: TGTGCCAGCAGCGTTCCCCCTTCAGGGGGCATGGCTTTCTTT

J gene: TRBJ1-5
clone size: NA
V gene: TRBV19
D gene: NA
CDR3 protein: CASSTGIDQPQHF
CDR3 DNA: TGTGCCAGTAGTACCGGTATCGATCAGCCCCAGCATTTT